The 7 T cell receptor beta chains listed next were all sequenced from one sample in a study of human T cells and chemical hapten exposure. Described time point: patch test 3, about 24 weeks after DPC sensitization. Treatment specified: therapeutic diphenylcyclopropenone sensitization with weekly scalp DPC. Each CDR3 protein is one row after TCRdb ran MiXCR on the RACE reads. The sample lists fewer than 200,000 distinct CDR3 sequences, about a quarter occurring once. Sample: whole blood, taken in connection with sensitization to the hapten diphenylcyclopropenone (DPC). The source of these receptors is a young woman with alopecia areata. Some clones in this sample may be carry-over from other donors' samples.

This clonotype turned up a few times. V and J are TRBV7-9 and TRBJ1-6; maybe TRBD1 (5 bases). Deletions cut 3 bases from V and 10 bases from J, with 19 bases between. This CDR3 is built from 16 residues. Germline lookup yields CDR1 SEHNR and CDR2 FQNEAQ (reference sequence). CDR3 protein: CASSFYPIRGPSPLHF. CDR3 bases: TGTGCCAGCAGCTTTTACCCGATTAGGGGTCCATCACCCCTCCACTTT.

In this sample, this clonotype turned up a few times. The chain employs TRBV29-1 and TRBJ1-1, with D uncertain. The V and J ends lost 3 bases and 5 bases respectively, with 13 bases between them. The CDR3 length is 13 residues. Germline CDR1 SQVTM, CDR2 ANQGSEA. This CDR3 is CSVDGVSVTEAFF. In DNA, the CDR3 is TGCAGCGTTGATGGGGTTTCGGTAACTGAAGCTTTCTTT.

This clonotype has a handful of counts. The V gene is TRBV7-6, the J gene TRBJ1-2; 9 nucleotides agree with TRBD1. Per germline, CDR1 SGHVS and CDR2 FNYEAQ. CDR3 size: 13 residues. V shed 5 bases and J 6 bases; nucleotides not matched to a gene: 4. The CDR3 sequence: CASSRQGVDGYTF. CDR3 nucleotide sequence: TGTGCCAGCAGCCGACAGGGGGTAGATGGCTACACCTTC.

This clonotype was seen a handful of times. Written as DNA, the CDR3 is TGCAGTGCTCCCCAAACGATCTGGAACGGCTACACCTTC. Its translation: CSAPQTIWNGYTF. The chain is built from TRBV20-1 and TRBJ1-2, with D hard to call. The germline CDR1 and CDR2 sequences are DFQATT and SNEGSKA (reference sequence). Deletions cut 5 bases from V and 8 bases from J, with 18 bases between. The CDR3 extends over 13 amino acids.

The gene calls are TRBV20-1 and TRBJ1-2; 8 nucleotides align to TRBD1. Germline CDR1 is DFQATT and CDR2 is SNEGSKA (reference sequence). The V gene end was trimmed by 2 bases and the J gene end by 7 bases; junction bases not matched to a gene: 18. The CDR3 is 17 residues long. Here the CDR3 DNA reads TGCAGTGCTAGACGAGCCGGGACAGGCCGCTTTCAGGGTGGCTACACCTTC. Translated: CSARRAGTGRFQGGYTF.

The CDR3 here is CSAERTSGAVLDTQYF. For the CDR3, the DNA is TGCAGTGCTGAGCGGACTAGCGGGGCGGTCCTAGATACGCAGTATTTT. The J gene is TRBJ2-3, the V gene TRBV20-1, with 12 bases identical to TRBD2. The CDR3 is 16 residues long. V trimming: 5 bases; J trimming: 5 bases; junction bases outside the gene matches: 11. Germline V gene lookup returns CDR1 DFQATT and CDR2 SNEGSKA (reference sequence).

This clonotype was detected only a few times. The chain employs TRBV29-1 and TRBJ2-7, with 8 bases lining up with TRBD1. The CDR3 contains 15 residues. Germline-derived CDR1 and CDR2 are SQVTM and ANQGSEA. V gave up 6 bases and J gave up 2 bases; unmatched junction bases: 12. CDR3 amino acids: CSVDSSGTGTYEQYF. The CDR3 DNA reads as TGCAGCGTAGACTCATCCGGGACAGGAACCTACGAGCAGTACTTC.